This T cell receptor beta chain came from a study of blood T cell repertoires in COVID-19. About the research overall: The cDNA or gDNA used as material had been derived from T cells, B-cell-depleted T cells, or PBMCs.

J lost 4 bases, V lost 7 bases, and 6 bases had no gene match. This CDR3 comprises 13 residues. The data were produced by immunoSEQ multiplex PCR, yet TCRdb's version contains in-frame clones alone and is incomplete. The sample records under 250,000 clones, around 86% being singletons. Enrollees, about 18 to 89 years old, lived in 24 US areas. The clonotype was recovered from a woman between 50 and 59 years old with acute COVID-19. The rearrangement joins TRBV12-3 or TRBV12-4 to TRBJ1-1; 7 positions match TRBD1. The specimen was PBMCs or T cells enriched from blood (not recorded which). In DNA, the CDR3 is TGTGCCAGCATCAACAGGGGTGGCACTGAAGCTTTCTTT. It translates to CASINRGGTEAFF.